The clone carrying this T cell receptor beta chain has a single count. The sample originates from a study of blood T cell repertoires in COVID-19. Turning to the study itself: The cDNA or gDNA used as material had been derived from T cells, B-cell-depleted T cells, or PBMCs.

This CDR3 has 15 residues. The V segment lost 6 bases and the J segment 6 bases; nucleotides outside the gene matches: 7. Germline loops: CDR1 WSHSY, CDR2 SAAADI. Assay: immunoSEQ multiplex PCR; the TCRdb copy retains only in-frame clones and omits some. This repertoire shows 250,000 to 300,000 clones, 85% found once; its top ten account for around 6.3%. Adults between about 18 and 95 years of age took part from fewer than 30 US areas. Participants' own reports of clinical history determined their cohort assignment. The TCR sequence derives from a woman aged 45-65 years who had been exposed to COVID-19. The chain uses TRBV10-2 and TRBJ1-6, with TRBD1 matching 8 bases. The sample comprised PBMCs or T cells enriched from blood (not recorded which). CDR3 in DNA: TGCGCCAGCAGCAACGGACAGGGAGGTAATTCACCCCTCCACTTT. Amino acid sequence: CASSNGQGGNSPLHF.